This T cell receptor (beta chain) is drawn from a study of blood T cell repertoires in COVID-19. V shed 1 base and J shed 4 bases, with 8 bases lying between them. The CDR3 is 14 amino acids. The germline CDR1 and CDR2 sequences are SGHRS and YFSETQ. The protocol was immunoSEQ multiplex PCR, while the TCRdb copy is restricted to in-frame clones and leaves out a portion. The sample contains fewer than 300,000 clones, approximately 89% of which appear only once. This sequence originates from a woman aged 40 to 55 with acute COVID-19. The sample comprised PBMCs or T cells enriched from blood (not recorded which). This chain uses TRBV5-1 with TRBJ1-4; D remains unclear. The CDR3 coding sequence is TGCGCCAGCAGCTTGATCCCAGATAATGAAAAACTGTTTTTT. It encodes CASSLIPDNEKLFF.